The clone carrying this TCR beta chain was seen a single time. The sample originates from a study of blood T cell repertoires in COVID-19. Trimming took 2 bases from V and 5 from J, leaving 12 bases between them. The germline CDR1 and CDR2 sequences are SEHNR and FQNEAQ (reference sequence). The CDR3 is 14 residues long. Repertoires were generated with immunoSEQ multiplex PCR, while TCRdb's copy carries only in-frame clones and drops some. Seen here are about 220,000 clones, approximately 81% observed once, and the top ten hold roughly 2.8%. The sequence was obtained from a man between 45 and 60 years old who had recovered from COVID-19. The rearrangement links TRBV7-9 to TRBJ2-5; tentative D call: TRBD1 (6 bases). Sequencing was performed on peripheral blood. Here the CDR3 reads CASSLTGGVETQYF. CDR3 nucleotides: TGTGCCAGCAGCTTAACTGGGGGCGTGGAGACCCAGTACTTC. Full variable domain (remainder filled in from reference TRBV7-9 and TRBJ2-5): DTGVSQNPRHKITKRGQNVTFRCDPISEHNRLYWYRQTLGQGPEFLTYFQNEAQLEKSRLLSDRFSAERPKGSFSTLEIQRTEQGDSAMYLCASSLTGGVETQYFGPGTRLLVL.